This T cell receptor (beta chain) was sequenced during a study of cytomegalovirus exposure and HLA in healthy donors. The study's findings and limits: According to a later analysis, donors in an Asian-associated ancestry cluster reportedly had fewer N-insertions than the approximately 670-donor mean.

For this clone: The antigen remains undetermined.

Germline-derived CDR1 and CDR2 are MDHEN and SYDVKM. The CDR3 is 15 amino acids. Trimming took 1 base from V and 2 from J; bases not matched to a gene: 3. The PCR made use of 60 Vbeta and 13 Jbeta primers. Using immunoSEQ multiplex PCR, the repertoire was profiled, and TCRdb retains in-frame clones only, with some absent. The sample lists some 99,000 clones, 60% to 75% occurring once. The sequenced sample consisted of PBMCs. The chain combines TRBV28 with TRBJ2-7; TRBD1 agrees at 9 bases. The TCR was taken from a female donor in good health and CMV-seronegative. This chain's CDR3 is CASSLSGQGTYEQYF. The CDR3 DNA reads TGTGCCAGCAGTTTATCGGGACAGGGAACCTACGAGCAGTACTTC.